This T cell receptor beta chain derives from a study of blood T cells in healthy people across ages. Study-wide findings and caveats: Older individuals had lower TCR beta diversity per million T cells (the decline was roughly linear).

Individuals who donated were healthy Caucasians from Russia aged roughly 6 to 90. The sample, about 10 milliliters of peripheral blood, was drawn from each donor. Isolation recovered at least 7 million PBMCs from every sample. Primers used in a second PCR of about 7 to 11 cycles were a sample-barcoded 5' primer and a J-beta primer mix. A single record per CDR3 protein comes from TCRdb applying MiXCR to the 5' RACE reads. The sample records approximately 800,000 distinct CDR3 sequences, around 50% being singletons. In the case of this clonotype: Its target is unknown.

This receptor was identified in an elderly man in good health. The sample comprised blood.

The CDR3 nucleotides are TGTGCCAGCAGCTTCAGCGGGATTAAAGATACGCAGTATTTT. Translation gives CASSFSGIKDTQYF. This chain joins TRBV7-2 and TRBJ2-3; 7 bases line up with TRBD2. The CDR3 loop spans 14 amino acids. Looked up from germline, CDR1 is SGHTA and CDR2 is FQGNSA. Unmatched junction bases numbered 5, after V lost 3 bases and J lost 5 bases.